This TCR beta chain was sequenced in a study of shared clonotypes between healthy human individuals. The wider study: A couple of female and three male donors aged 18 to 49 were enrolled. Notes on the study in general: Some naive CD4 clonotypes, around 4.9%, turned up in common across several donors.

In the study's own analysis: Filtering differed for immunoSEQ, which gave only junction sequences without quality scores. Profiled with immunoSEQ multiplex PCR; TCRdb holds only in-frame clones, not every one. The V and J calls and clone size come from that table; D and trimming were worked out from the DNA. This table holds about 2,100,000 clones, 90% to 95% found once. As defined, naive CD8 cells were CD45RO-negative and positively selected for CCR7, with terminally differentiated effector memory CD45RA+ cells excluded. All donors were Caucasian adults living in Nashville, Tennessee. CDR3 length equals 19 residues. Trimming took 3 bases from V and 7 from J; bases not matched to a gene: 21. Germline assignment: CDR1 PRHDT and CDR2 FYEKMQ (reference sequence). Turning to this clone: The antigen remains undetermined.

This chain connects TRBV13 to TRBJ2-5, with TRBD1 identical over 9 bases. The specimen sequenced was naive CD8+ T cells from PBMCs. The receptor was derived from a man between 18 and 35 years old in good health. Some clones in this sample may be carry-over from other donors' samples. As DNA, the CDR3 is TGTGCCAGCAGCTTGCGGGACAGGGATGCTTGGGGAGAAATTGGGACCCAGTACTTC. Amino acid sequence: CASSLRDRDAWGEIGTQYF.